These 8 T cell receptor beta chains originate from one sample sequenced in a study of blood T cell repertoires in COVID-19. Profiled with immunoSEQ multiplex PCR; TCRdb holds only in-frame clones, not every one. The sample gives tens of thousands of clones, 85% to 95% of which show up once; approximately 1.7% is in the top ten. Sequencing was performed on peripheral blood. The receptors originated from a man in his 60s with acute or convalescent COVID-19.

This clone appeared once. The genes are TRBV14 and TRBJ1-5; D not resolved. The V end was cut by 2 bases, the J end by 0 bases, with 2 bases between. The CDR3 has 13 amino acids. The germline V gene encodes CDR1 SGHDN and CDR2 FVKESK. The CDR3 region is CASSQHSNQPQHF. The CDR3 DNA sequence: TGTGCCAGCAGCCAACATAGCAATCAGCCCCAGCATTTT.

The chain recombines TRBV28 with TRBJ1-6, with 7 bases lining up with TRBD1. Germline V lookup: CDR1 MDHEN, CDR2 SYDVKM. This CDR3 is built from 13 residues. The V gene end was trimmed by 10 bases and the J gene end by 6 bases; junction bases not matched to a gene: 6. The CDR3 is CATTGQINSPLHF. Written as DNA, the CDR3 is TGTGCCACCACGGGACAGATTAATTCACCCCTCCACTTT.

The CDR3 loop reads CASSAGTSHTGELFF. CDR3 coding DNA: TGTGCCAGCAGCGCCGGGACTAGTCACACCGGGGAGCTGTTTTTT. The chain has TRBV9 and TRBJ2-2; 8 nucleotides match TRBD2. This CDR3 comprises 15 residues. Germline loops: CDR1 SGDLS, CDR2 YYNGEE. Trimming removed 3 bases from V and 3 bases from J; junction bases left unmatched: 4.

The chain links TRBV5-1 to TRBJ2-6, with 10 nucleotides matching TRBD1. CDR3 length: 18 amino acids. The junction had 8 bases not matched to a gene; V was cut back by 5 bases and J by 0 bases. In germline, CDR1 is SGHRS, CDR2 YFSETQ. For the CDR3, the DNA is TGCGCCAGCAGGGGAGGGACAGGGGTTTCCTCTGGGGCCAACGTCCTGACTTTC. Its protein product is CASRGGTGVSSGANVLTF.

This chain joins TRBV4-3 and TRBJ2-1; possible D gene TRBD2, 7 bases. CDR1 LGHNA and CDR2 YSLEER come from the germline V gene. Trimming left V 0 bases short and J 9 bases short, with 21 bases between. The CDR3 is 17 amino acids. In nucleotides, the CDR3 is TGCGCCAGCAGCCAAGATAGTAGGGGGGGGGCCAGCATTGAGCAGTTCTTC. Its protein is CASSQDSRGGASIEQFF.

The chain is built from TRBV4-3 and TRBJ1-1; D ambiguous. The CDR3 has 14 residues. With 0 bases removed from V and 11 bases from J, the gap between germline ends came to 16 bases. Germline values: CDR1 LGHNA, CDR2 YSLEER. For the CDR3, the DNA is TGCGCCAGCAGCCAAGATCGAGGAGGGTATGGGGCTTTCTTT. It specifies CASSQDRGGYGAFF.

The rearrangement links TRBV5-5 to TRBJ1-1; 10 nucleotides agree with TRBD1. Germline CDR1 is SGHKS and CDR2 is YYEKEE (reference sequence). The CDR3 spans 14 residues. V gave up 5 bases and J gave up 3 bases; unmatched junction bases: 4. The CDR3 sequence: CASRGDRGHTEAFF. DNA of the CDR3: TGTGCCAGCAGGGGAGACAGGGGGCACACTGAAGCTTTCTTT.

The chain carries TRBV27 and TRBJ1-2; TRBD1 might be the D (6 bases). The germline CDR1 and CDR2 sequences are MNHEY and SMNVEV (reference sequence). V was shortened by 4 bases and J by 1 base, with 16 bases between the two germline ends. This CDR3 comprises 16 residues. The CDR3 sequence: CASSSTQRTVNYGYTF. The CDR3 DNA reads TGTGCCAGCAGTTCCACGCAAAGGACAGTTAACTATGGCTACACCTTC.